This TCR beta chain was sequenced in a study of TET2 disruption in CD19-targeted CAR T cells. Profiled with immunoSEQ multiplex PCR; TCRdb holds only in-frame clones, not every one. Its clone listing holds around 27,000 clones. Germline CDR1 and CDR2: LGHNA and YNFKEQ. The CDR3 consists of 15 residues. Details on this clone: Its antigen is undetermined. The junction shows a germline mismatch at one end, possibly a read error. The read gets to within 3 residues of the CDR3 end, and the germline J gene fills in the rest.

This sample's treatment: autologous CTL019 cells: CD19 CAR with 4-1BB and CD3 zeta domains. The clonotype originates from a man aged 70-80 years with chronic lymphocytic leukemia. Sequenced here: CD8- CAR+ T cells sorted from cultured blood T cells, sampled for CD19 CAR T cell therapy. Subset here: CD8-negative CAR-positive T cells from the infusion product. This chain connects TRBV4-2 to TRBJ1-3; the D gene is possibly TRBD1 (6 bases). CDR3 DNA (partial): TGCGCCAGCAGCCAAGATACCAGGGGCGAAAACACC. It codes for CASSQDTRGENT. The entire CDR3 sequence reads CASSQDTRGENTIYF.